One and the same sample provided the 27 T cell receptor beta chains below, sequenced in a study of T-cell reconstitution after alpha-beta-depleted transplantation in children. The TCRbeta library incorporated unique molecular identifiers. TCRdb used MiXCR to reprocess the PCR reads, holding one entry per CDR3 protein. This table has 500,000 to 750,000 distinct CDR3 sequences, 10% to 15% appearing once. The sample was PBMCs, mostly from graft donor cells, taken 360 days after TCRalphabeta/CD19-depleted stem cell transplant. These receptors originate from a male patient between 5 and 17 years old who had a stem cell transplant for acute myeloid leukemia, so the T cells may come from the graft donor.

CDR3 coding DNA: TGCAGTGCTAGGAAGTTTAGCGGGAGTTTAGACGAGCAGTACTTC. Amino acids: CSARKFSGSLDEQYF. The chain uses TRBV20-1 and TRBJ2-7; TRBD2 agrees at 9 bases. V shed 3 bases and J 5 bases; nucleotides not matched to a gene: 11. Germline V gene lookup returns CDR1 DFQATT and CDR2 SNEGSKA (reference sequence). This CDR3 spans 15 amino acids.

The chain combines TRBV27 with TRBJ2-1; 10 positions match TRBD2. V gave up 4 bases and J gave up 2 bases; unmatched junction bases: 8. Germline CDR1 and CDR2: MNHEY and SMNVEV (reference sequence). The CDR3 has 17 amino acids. The DNA of the CDR3 is TGTGCCAGCAGTTCTACCCCACTAGCGGGGCCCTACAATGAGCAGTTCTTC. Protein: CASSSTPLAGPYNEQFF.

On this clonotype itself: Possible read error: a much larger clone is one base away. This chain links TRBV12-3 or TRBV12-4 with TRBJ2-1; tentative D call: TRBD2 (6 bases). This CDR3 region has 15 residues. This CDR3 is CASCLLLAAYNEQFF. The DNA for the CDR3 is TGTGCCAGCTGTTTATTACTAGCCGCCTACAATGAGCAGTTCTTC.

This clonotype was detected ten times or more. This chain connects TRBV12-5 to TRBJ2-3; TRBD1 or TRBD2 may be the D gene (6 bases each). The CDR3 consists of 18 residues. Trimming took 1 base from V and 2 from J, leaving 19 bases between them. CDR1 is LGHNT and CDR2 is FRNRAP in the germline V gene. The CDR3: CASGLDRFLAGHTDTQYF. CDR3 nucleotides: TGTGCTAGTGGTTTGGACCGTTTTCTGGCGGGACACACAGATACGCAGTATTTT.

This clonotype came up a few times. The chain employs TRBV20-1 and TRBJ1-1; D is unclear. This CDR3 is 9 amino acids long. Germline loops: CDR1 DFQATT, CDR2 SNEGSKA (reference sequence). The CDR3 DNA is TGCAGCCGGGACACTGAAGCTTTCTTT. Residues: CSRDTEAFF.

The table lists this clonotype with a few counts. The chain couples TRBV5-6 to TRBJ2-4, with a possible D match to TRBD2 (7 bases). Trimming shortened V by 4 bases and J by 2 bases, and 10 bases separated the two germline ends. CDR3 length: 14 amino acids. CDR1 is SGHDT, CDR2 YYEEEE, per germline. The CDR3 here is CASSGGGSKNIQYF. CDR3 coding DNA: TGTGCCAGCAGCGGGGGGGGCTCCAAAAACATTCAGTACTTC. The full variable domain, in which reference TRBV5-6 and TRBJ2-4 provide the parts outside the CDR3, is DAGVTQSPTHLIKTRGQQVTLRCSPKSGHDTVSWYQQALGQGPQFIFQYYEEEERQRGNFPDRFSGHQFPNYSSELNVNALLLGDSALYLCASSGGGSKNIQYFGAGTRLSVL.

This clonotype was detected once. This chain joins TRBV5-6 and TRBJ2-7; maybe TRBD1 (5 bases). The CDR3 loop spans 15 amino acids. V lost 2 bases, J lost 3 bases, and 15 bases lay in between. Per germline, CDR1 SGHDT and CDR2 YYEEEE. The CDR3 coding sequence is TGTGCCAGCAGCTTATTGCCCAGGGCCGGCTACGAGCAGTACTTC. This encodes CASSLLPRAGYEQYF.

This clonotype occurred a few times. The chain combines TRBV28 with TRBJ1-5; no clear D. Germline V gene data show CDR1 as MDHEN and CDR2 as SYDVKM. V dropped 7 bases and J dropped 1 base, with 11 bases sitting between them. The CDR3 is made up of 14 amino acids. The DNA for the CDR3 is TGTGCCAGCAAATCCGGGATCAGCAATCAGCCCCAGCATTTT. Residues: CASKSGISNQPQHF.

In its sample, this clonotype was seen many times. CDR3 sequence (DNA): TGTGCCAGCAGTTTAATCTCTGGAAACACCATATATTTT. This codes for CASSLISGNTIYF. This rearrangement joins TRBV12-3 or TRBV12-4 to TRBJ1-3; D is undetermined. The CDR3 sequence is 13 residues long. Trimming stripped 2 bases from V and 0 bases from J, with 2 bases between.

This clonotype occurred a few times. The chain employs TRBV5-1 and TRBJ2-5, with TRBD2 matching 7 bases. Per germline, CDR1 SGHRS and CDR2 YFSETQ. The CDR3 has 14 amino acids. V shed 7 bases, J shed 0 bases, and the junction held 6 bases outside the gene matches. CDR3 in DNA: TGCGCCAGCGAAGCGGGACTACACCAAGAGACCCAGTACTTC. Amino acids: CASEAGLHQETQYF.

The chain joins TRBV12-3 or TRBV12-4 to TRBJ2-5; tentative D call: TRBD1 (8 bases). The CDR3 contains 14 residues. V lost 3 bases, J lost 5 bases, and 13 bases lay in between. The CDR3 spells CASSFQQGGETQYF. In nucleotides, the CDR3 is TGTGCCAGCAGTTTCCAACAGGGGGGGGAGACCCAGTACTTC.

V and J are TRBV14 and TRBJ2-3; either TRBD1 or TRBD2 may supply D (5 bases each). The V gene lost 4 bases and the J gene lost 2 bases, with 16 bases spanning the gap. Per the germline V gene, CDR1 is SGHDN and CDR2 is FVKESK. CDR3 length: 16 amino acids. CDR3 coding DNA: TGTGCCAGCAGCCCCCCCTGGGACCAACTCACAGATACGCAGTATTTT. Protein product: CASSPPWDQLTDTQYF.

This clonotype occurred many times. The chain is built from TRBV29-1 and TRBJ2-7; TRBD2 matches at 11 bases. The CDR3 totals 15 residues. The V gene's germline CDR1 is SQVTM and CDR2 ANQGSEA. J gave up 2 bases and V 5 bases, and 8 bases lay outside the gene matches. CDR3 protein: CSVSATSGTTYEQYF. DNA for the CDR3: TGCAGCGTTTCCGCGACTAGCGGGACAACCTACGAGCAGTACTTC.

This clonotype has more than one count but fewer than ten. The chain is built from TRBV21-1 and TRBJ2-5. TRBV21-1 is marked as a pseudogene. This CDR3 region has 15 residues. This CDR3 is CASSKEAGDQETQYF. The CDR3 coding sequence is TGTGCCAGCAGCAAAGAAGCAGGGGACCAAGAGACCCAGTACTTC.

This clonotype was seen a few times. V and J are TRBV29-1 and TRBJ2-2; D uncertain. The CDR3 spans 13 residues. Trimming pared 4 bases from V and 4 bases from J, leaving 10 bases between. Germline lookup yields CDR1 SQVTM and CDR2 ANQGSEA. The CDR3 DNA is TGCAGCGTTGGGAAGAGATCCACCGGGGAGCTGTTTTTT. It yields the protein CSVGKRSTGELFF.

V gene TRBV4-3 combines with J gene TRBJ2-5; TRBD1 agrees at 9 bases. This CDR3 spans 15 amino acids. The germline gives CDR1 LGHNA, CDR2 YSLEER. The ends lost 1 base at V and 4 bases at J; junction bases unmatched: 4. The CDR3 DNA follows: TGCGCCAGCAGCCAAGCAGACAGGGGGGGAGAGACCCAGTACTTC. Protein sequence: CASSQADRGGETQYF.

This clonotype has at least ten counts. The V and J genes are TRBV6-5 and TRBJ2-7; D call uncertain. V was trimmed by 0 bases and J by 0 bases, leaving 15 bases between them. Looked up from germline, CDR1 is MNHEY and CDR2 is SVGAGI. The CDR3 covers 17 residues. CDR3 in DNA: TGTGCCAGCAGTTACTCCCCGGCAGGAACGATCTCCTACGAGCAGTACTTC. Translating gives CASSYSPAGTISYEQYF.

This sequence joins TRBV29-1 and TRBJ2-7; TRBD2 aligns across 10 bases. This CDR3 region has 15 residues. Germline V gene sequence: CDR1 SQVTM, CDR2 ANQGSEA. Trimming cost V 1 base and J 6 bases; bases outside gene matches: 9. This chain's CDR3 is CSVEGLAGQAVEQYF. DNA of the CDR3: TGCAGCGTTGAAGGACTAGCGGGCCAGGCGGTCGAGCAGTACTTC.

The chain couples TRBV28 to TRBJ1-4; tentative D call: TRBD1 (5 bases). The V gene's germline CDR1 is MDHEN and CDR2 SYDVKM. The V and J ends lost 3 bases and 6 bases respectively, with 11 bases between them. CDR3 length equals 14 residues. The CDR3 nucleotides read TGTGCCAGCAGTTTGAGGGACCTGGATGAAAAACTGTTTTTT. Translating it yields CASSLRDLDEKLFF. Supplemented by reference TRBV28 and TRBJ1-4, the full variable domain reads DVKVTQSSRYLVKRTGEKVFLECVQDMDHENMFWYRQDPGLGLRLIYFSYDVKMKEKGDIPEGYSVSREKKERFSLILESASTNQTSMYLCASSLRDLDEKLFFGSGTQLSVL.

This clonotype was seen a few times. The chain employs TRBV11-3 and TRBJ2-1, with D possibly being TRBD1 (6 bases). CDR1 is SGHNT, CDR2 YENEEA, per germline. V gave up 4 bases and J gave up 5 bases, with 12 bases separating them. This CDR3 is 14 amino acids long. The CDR3 DNA reads TGTGCCAGCAGCTCTACCACAGGGCACAATGAGCAGTTCTTC. This gives the protein CASSSTTGHNEQFF.

This chain connects TRBV15 to TRBJ2-7; 8 nucleotides agree with TRBD1. Trimming removed 3 bases from V and 3 bases from J; junction bases left unmatched: 1. This CDR3 is built from 13 residues. CDR1 and CDR2 (germline): LNHNV, YYDKDF (reference sequence). The CDR3 here is CATSRTGDYEQYF. CDR3 nucleotide sequence: TGTGCCACCAGCAGGACAGGGGACTACGAGCAGTACTTC.

The chain combines TRBV6-5 with TRBJ2-7, with 9 bases aligning to TRBD1. The CDR3 covers 13 residues. V lost 7 bases, J lost 3 bases, and 4 bases stayed unmatched. The germline V gene encodes CDR1 MNHEY and CDR2 SVGAGI. The CDR3: CASKPGQGYEQYF. The CDR3 DNA reads as TGTGCCAGCAAACCGGGACAGGGCTACGAGCAGTACTTC.

The V gene is TRBV3-1, the J gene TRBJ2-1; D gene uncertain. The CDR3 runs 15 residues. Germline loops: CDR1 LGHDT, CDR2 YNNKEL (reference sequence). Trimming stripped 0 bases from V and 10 bases from J, with 16 bases between. The DNA of the CDR3 is TGTGCCAGCAGCCAAGATCCGTTCGAGGAGCGCGAGCAGTTCTTC. It encodes CASSQDPFEEREQFF.

This clonotype occurred a few times. V gene TRBV7-2 combines with J gene TRBJ2-7; the D gene is possibly TRBD2 (6 bases). Per germline, CDR1 SGHTA and CDR2 FQGNSA. Deletions cut 2 bases from V and 4 bases from J, with 12 bases between. This CDR3 is built from 14 residues. CDR3 DNA: TGTGCCAGCAGCTTAATCAGCGGGTCATACGAGCAGTACTTC. Its protein is CASSLISGSYEQYF.

With respect to this clonotype: Since the CDR3 does not end with the conserved phenylalanine or tryptophan, this likely comes from a read error. The chain carries TRBV19 and TRBJ2-5, with TRBD2 as a possible D gene (5 bases). This CDR3 has 14 amino acids. The V gene lost 5 bases and the J gene lost 2 bases, with 12 bases spanning the gap. The germline V gene has CDR1 LNHDA and CDR2 SQIVND (reference sequence). This CDR3 is CASSPLTGQETQYV. The CDR3 region has the DNA TGTGCCAGTAGTCCCCTGACGGGACAAGAGACCCAGTACGTC.

The chain recombines TRBV7-9 with TRBJ2-1; a possible D gene is TRBD2 (5 bases). Trimming took off 8 bases at V and 1 base at J, with 12 bases between the two ends. The V gene's germline CDR1 is SEHNR and CDR2 FQNEAQ (reference sequence). The CDR3 has 14 amino acids. CDR3 in amino acids: CASRAVGSYNEQFF. The DNA of the CDR3 is TGTGCCAGCCGAGCGGTGGGGTCCTACAATGAGCAGTTCTTC.

This clonotype turned up a few times. The chain employs TRBV25-1 and TRBJ2-7; tentatively, D is TRBD1 or TRBD2 (5 bases each). V was trimmed by 6 bases and J by 1 base, leaving 16 bases between them. Germline CDR1 and CDR2: MGHDK and SYGVNS. This CDR3 has 15 amino acids. The CDR3 protein is CASRSPGTVSYEQYF. CDR3 DNA: TGTGCCAGCAGAAGTCCCGGGACGGTTTCCTACGAGCAGTACTTC.